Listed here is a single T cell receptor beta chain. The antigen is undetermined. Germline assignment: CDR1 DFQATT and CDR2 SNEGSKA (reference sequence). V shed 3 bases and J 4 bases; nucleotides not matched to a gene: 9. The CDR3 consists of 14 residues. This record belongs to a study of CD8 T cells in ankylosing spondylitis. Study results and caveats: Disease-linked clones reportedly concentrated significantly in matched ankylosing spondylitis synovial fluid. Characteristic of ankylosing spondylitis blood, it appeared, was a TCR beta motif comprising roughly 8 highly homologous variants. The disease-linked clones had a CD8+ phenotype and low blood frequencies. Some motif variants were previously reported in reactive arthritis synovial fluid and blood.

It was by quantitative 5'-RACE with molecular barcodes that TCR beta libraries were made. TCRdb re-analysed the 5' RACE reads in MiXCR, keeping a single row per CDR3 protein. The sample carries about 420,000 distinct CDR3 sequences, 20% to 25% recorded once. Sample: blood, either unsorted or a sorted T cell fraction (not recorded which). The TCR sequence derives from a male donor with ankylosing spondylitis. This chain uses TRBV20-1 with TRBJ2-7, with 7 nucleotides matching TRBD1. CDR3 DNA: TGCAGTGCTAGTGGACAGGTGGCCCGTTACGAGCAGTACTTC. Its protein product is CSASGQVARYEQYF.